This TCR beta chain was identified in a study of cytomegalovirus exposure and HLA in healthy donors. About this clone itself: Antigen: not known.

The study ran its PCR with 60 Vbeta and 13 Jbeta primers. Assay: immunoSEQ multiplex PCR; the TCRdb copy retains only in-frame clones and omits some. The table lists tens of thousands of clones, roughly 73% of them singletons, with roughly 15% in the top ten. Germline assignment: CDR1 LGHNA and CDR2 YSLEER. V gave up 0 bases and J gave up 0 bases, with 6 bases separating them. CDR3 length: 15 residues. Study-level points and caveats: Rarity marked most TCR sequences, yet some public TCRs occurred in many donors.

Sequenced input: PBMCs. The TCR sequence derives from a woman between 40 and 55 years old in good health and CMV-seropositive. The chain carries TRBV4-3 and TRBJ1-5; TRBD1 is a possible D gene (5 bases). In DNA form, the CDR3 reads TGCGCCAGCAGCCAAGATGACAGTAGCAATCAGCCCCAGCATTTT. This translates into CASSQDDSSNQPQHF.